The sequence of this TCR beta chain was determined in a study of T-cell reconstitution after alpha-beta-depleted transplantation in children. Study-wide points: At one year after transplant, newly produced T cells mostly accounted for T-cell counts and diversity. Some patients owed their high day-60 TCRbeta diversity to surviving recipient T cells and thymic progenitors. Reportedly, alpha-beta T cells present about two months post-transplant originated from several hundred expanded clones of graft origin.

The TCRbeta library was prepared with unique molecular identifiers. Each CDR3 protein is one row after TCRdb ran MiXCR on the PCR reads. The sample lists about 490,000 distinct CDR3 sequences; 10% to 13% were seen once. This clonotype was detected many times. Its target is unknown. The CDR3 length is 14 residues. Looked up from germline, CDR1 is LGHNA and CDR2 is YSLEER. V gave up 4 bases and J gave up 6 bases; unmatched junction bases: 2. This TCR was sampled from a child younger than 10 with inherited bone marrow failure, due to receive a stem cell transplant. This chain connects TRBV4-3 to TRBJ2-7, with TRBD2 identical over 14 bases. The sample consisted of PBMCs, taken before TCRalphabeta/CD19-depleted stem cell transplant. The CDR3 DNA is TGCGCCAGCAGCCCCGGACTAGCGGGAGGCGAGCAGTACTTC. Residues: CASSPGLAGGEQYF.